The entry below describes one T cell receptor beta chain. This record belongs to a study of blood T cell repertoires in COVID-19. Produced via immunoSEQ multiplex PCR; TCRdb's table is partial and in-frame only. Of some 99,000 clones listed, 83% are singletons. The CDR3 spans 13 residues. V shed 4 bases and J shed 5 bases, with 11 bases lying between them. The V gene's germline CDR1 is MDHEN and CDR2 SYDVKM. The genes are TRBV28 and TRBJ1-2; unclear D gene. The TCR originated in a woman aged 55-70 years with acute or convalescent COVID-19. The sequenced sample was peripheral blood. The CDR3 sequence: CASSSLSLYGYTF. Here the CDR3 DNA reads TGTGCCAGCAGTTCCCTGAGCCTGTATGGCTACACCTTC.